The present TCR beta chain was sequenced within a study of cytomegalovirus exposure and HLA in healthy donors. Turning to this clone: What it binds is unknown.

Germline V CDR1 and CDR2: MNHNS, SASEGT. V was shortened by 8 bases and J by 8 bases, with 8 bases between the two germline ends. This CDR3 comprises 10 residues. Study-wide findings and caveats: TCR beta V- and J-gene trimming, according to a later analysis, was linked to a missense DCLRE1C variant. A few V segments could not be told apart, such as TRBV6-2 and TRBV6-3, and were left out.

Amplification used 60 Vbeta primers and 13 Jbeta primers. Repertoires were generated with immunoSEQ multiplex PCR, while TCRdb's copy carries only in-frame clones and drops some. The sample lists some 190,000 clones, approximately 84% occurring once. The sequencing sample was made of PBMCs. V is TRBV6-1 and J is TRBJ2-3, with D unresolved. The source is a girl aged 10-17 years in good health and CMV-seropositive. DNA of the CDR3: TGTGCCAGCTCACGAGGTACGCAGTATTTT. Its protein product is CASSRGTQYF.